The clone carrying this T cell receptor (beta chain) is medium-sized (0.01 to 0.1%) in the sample. Antigen unknown. cDNA was made from roughly 500 ng RNA using alpha and beta constant primers. Separate chain-specific third strand synthesis with multiplexing indices produced the alpha and beta libraries. TCRdb reprocessed the 5' RACE reads with MiXCR, giving one entry per CDR3 protein. The table shows approximately 9,800 distinct CDR3 sequences, with approximately 8.2% occurring only once. All unsorted peripheral T cells were captured because whole blood was used without fractionation. The CDR3 has 12 amino acids. Germline CDR1 is SGHKS and CDR2 is YYEKEE (reference sequence). V was cut by 3 bases and J by 5 bases, with 8 bases left in between. The sample originates from a study of HIV-infected patients and healthy controls. Findings and caveats of the study: Donor HLA types were not determined in the study. Eight alpha and eight beta V genes differed significantly in mean usage between HIV-infected patients and controls. In healthy controls, MAIT alpha CDR3s were common; in HIV+ repertoires, severely depleted.

Sequences were obtained from blood. The clonotype comes from an adult in good health. The J gene is TRBJ1-1, the V gene TRBV5-5, with no clear D. CDR3 in DNA: TGTGCCAGCAGCTGGGGAAGGACTGAAGCTTTCTTT. Protein sequence: CASSWGRTEAFF.